A single sample gave rise to the 19 T cell receptor beta chains below, sequenced in a study of blood T cells in healthy people across ages. Combining a sample-barcoded 5' primer with a J-beta primer mix, a second PCR ran for 7 to 11 cycles. One entry per CDR3 protein, called by TCRdb with MiXCR from the 5' RACE reads. The sample yields about 1.4 million distinct CDR3 sequences, approximately 59% seen once. Input material: blood. The receptors originated from a man younger than 35 in good health.

Turning to this clonotype: Mismatch with germline at one junction end may stem from a read error. The chain employs TRBV29-1 and TRBJ2-7, with D possibly TRBD1 on 6 matching bases. This CDR3 region has 12 residues. Germline CDR1 and CDR2: SQVTM and ANQGSEA. CDR3 amino acids: CGVGDTAYEQYF. CDR3 bases: TGCGGCGTTGGGGACACCGCCTACGAGCAGTACTTC.

This chain joins TRBV7-2 and TRBJ2-1; 15 positions match TRBD2. J was trimmed by 2 bases and V by 7 bases; bases with no gene match: 6. CDR1 and CDR2 from the germline V gene are SGHTA and FQGNSA. The CDR3 runs to 17 residues. CDR3 nucleotides: TGTGCCAGCACCGGACTAGCGGGGGGGCCTACCTACAATGAGCAGTTCTTC. Encoded protein: CASTGLAGGPTYNEQFF.

DNA of the CDR3: TGTGCCAGCAGCTTGGTTGCGGTACCCAACGAGCAGTACTTC. This codes for CASSLVAVPNEQYF. This chain links TRBV5-6 with TRBJ2-7; D unresolved. V was clipped by 0 bases and J by 5 bases, with 12 bases between them. Germline V gives CDR1 SGHDT, CDR2 YYEEEE. This CDR3 spans 14 amino acids. Full variable domain (missing parts from reference TRBV5-6 and TRBJ2-7): DAGVTQSPTHLIKTRGQQVTLRCSPKSGHDTVSWYQQALGQGPQFIFQYYEEEERQRGNFPDRFSGHQFPNYSSELNVNALLLGDSALYLCASSLVAVPNEQYFGPGTRLTVT.

The chain employs TRBV14 and TRBJ2-7; either TRBD1 or TRBD2 may supply D (5 bases each). CDR3 length: 16 residues. The ends were cut back, 4 bases at V and 0 bases at J, with 16 bases in the middle. Germline CDR1 is SGHDN and CDR2 is FVKESK. CDR3 in DNA: TGTGCCAGCAGCCCCGAAATAGGGGAGAGCTCCTACGAGCAGTACTTC. It specifies CASSPEIGESSYEQYF. The full variable domain, completed using reference TRBV14 and TRBJ2-7, is EAGVTQFPSHSVIEKGQTVTLRCDPISGHDNLYWYRRVMGKEIKFLLHFVKESKQDESGMPNNRFLAERTGGTYSTLKVQPAELEDSGVYFCASSPEIGESSYEQYFGPGTRLTVT.

The rearrangement links TRBV20-1 to TRBJ2-6, with D perhaps given as TRBD1 or TRBD2 (5 bases each). The V end lost 2 bases, the J end lost 0 bases, and 17 bases lay between the germline ends. From germline, CDR1 is DFQATT and CDR2 SNEGSKA (reference sequence). This CDR3 region has 18 residues. The CDR3 spells CSARREHTGSSGANVLTF. The CDR3 DNA is TGCAGTGCTAGACGGGAACACACAGGATCCTCTGGGGCCAACGTCCTGACTTTC.

This clonotype was found a few times. The rearrangement joins TRBV2 to TRBJ2-7, with D uncertain. The CDR3 has 16 amino acids. V lost 7 bases to trimming and J lost 2 bases, with 21 bases between them. CDR1 SNHLY and CDR2 FYNNEI come from the germline V gene. The chain's CDR3 is CASTFGRSYKTYEQYF. CDR3 nucleotide sequence: TGTGCCAGCACCTTCGGCCGGTCTTATAAAACCTACGAGCAGTACTTC.

This clonotype appeared a few times. The chain recombines TRBV12-5 with TRBJ2-1; TRBD2 might be the D (5 bases). The V and J ends lost 6 bases and 0 bases respectively, with 6 bases between them. The CDR3 loop spans 13 amino acids. In germline, CDR1 is LGHNT, CDR2 FRNRAP. This CDR3 reads CASGRGSYNEQFF. The CDR3 nucleotides read TGTGCTAGTGGACGGGGCTCCTACAATGAGCAGTTCTTC.

With regard to this clonotype: This sequence may be a read error, since a much larger clone differs from it by one base. The chain joins TRBV28 to TRBJ2-1, with 10 bases matching TRBD1. Germline CDR1 and CDR2: MDHEN and SYDVKM. The CDR3 is 15 amino acids. CDR3 DNA sequence: TGTACCAGCAGTATAGGGACAGGGGTTAACAATGAGCAGTTCTTC. This codes for CTSSIGTGVNNEQFF. Looking up the rest from reference TRBV28 and TRBJ2-1 gives the full variable domain: DVKVTQSSRYLVKRTGEKVFLECVQDMDHENMFWYRQDPGLGLRLIYFSYDVKMKEKGDIPEGYSVSREKKERFSLILESASTNQTSMYLCTSSIGTGVNNEQFFGPGTRLTVL.

Comment on this clonotype: At one of its ends the junction is not consistent with the germline gene, which may arise from a read error. The chain carries TRBV10-1 and TRBJ2-3, with 8 bases that match TRBD2. Per germline, CDR1 WNHNN and CDR2 SYGVQD (reference sequence). The CDR3 loop spans 15 amino acids. CDR3 bases: TGCGCCAGCAGTGTTGTCCTAGCGGGCACGGATACGCAGTATTTT. As protein: CASSVVLAGTDTQYF.

This clonotype was counted a few times. The chain uses TRBV6-6 and TRBJ2-1, with a tentative D call TRBD2 (6 bases). There are 14 residues in the CDR3. Germline loops: CDR1 MNHNY, CDR2 SVGAGI (reference sequence). The V end was cut by 4 bases, the J end by 9 bases, with 16 bases between. The CDR3 DNA reads as TGTGCCAGCAGTTCGGGGGTCCCCGGGGTTGAGCAGTTCTTC. The encoded protein is CASSSGVPGVEQFF.

The chain recombines TRBV7-8 with TRBJ2-7; the match to TRBD2 covers 10 bases. V lost 5 bases, J lost 7 bases, and 14 bases stayed unmatched. This CDR3 is built from 16 residues. Germline V lookup: CDR1 SGHVS, CDR2 FQNEAQ. The CDR3 nucleotides read TGTGCCAGCAGCCAGAATCAGCGGGAGGGCCGCAATGAGCAGTACTTC. Encoded protein: CASSQNQREGRNEQYF.

V is TRBV6-1 and J is TRBJ2-3; D might be TRBD2 (6 bases). In germline, CDR1 is MNHNS, CDR2 SASEGT. The CDR3 has 15 residues. V lost 4 bases and J 1 base, leaving 12 bases between the germline ends. CDR3 loop: CASSGPRGRTDTQYF. The CDR3 region has the DNA TGTGCCAGCAGTGGCCCGCGGGGCCGCACAGATACGCAGTATTTT.

CDR3 region: CASKAGDYEQYF. Written as DNA, the CDR3 is TGTGCCAGCAAAGCGGGGGACTACGAGCAGTACTTC. This chain uses TRBV12-3 or TRBV12-4 with TRBJ2-7; 8 nucleotides agree with TRBD2. The CDR3 extends over 12 amino acids. The trim removed 7 bases at V and 3 bases at J, leaving 2 bases unmatched.

V usage is TRBV9 and J usage is TRBJ2-6; possible D gene TRBD1, 5 bases. CDR3 size: 14 residues. The germline CDR1 and CDR2 sequences are SGDLS and YYNGEE. The ends were cut back, 9 bases at V and 0 bases at J, with 10 bases in the middle. This CDR3 reads CATGPDSGANVLTF. In DNA form, the CDR3 reads TGTGCCACAGGGCCGGACTCTGGGGCCAACGTCCTGACTTTC.

This clonotype was picked up one time. The chain links TRBV11-2 to TRBJ1-4, with D possibly matching TRBD1 (6 bases). Per the germline V gene, CDR1 is SGHAT and CDR2 is FQNNGV. This CDR3 is built from 13 residues. Trimming took off 11 bases at V and 4 bases at J, with 14 bases between the two ends. This CDR3 reads CAVSGGLNEKLFF. The CDR3 DNA reads as TGTGCCGTAAGCGGGGGCCTTAATGAAAAACTGTTTTTT.

This chain links TRBV3-1 with TRBJ2-2, with D uncertain. This CDR3 has 16 residues. CDR1 and CDR2 (germline): LGHDT, YNNKEL (reference sequence). The V gene lost 4 bases and the J gene lost 0 bases, with 12 bases spanning the gap. CDR3 in DNA: TGTGCCAGCAGCCGTTACCAGTTCGCGAACACCGGGGAGCTGTTTTTT. Its protein product is CASSRYQFANTGELFF.

The chain links TRBV20-1 to TRBJ1-5; D may be TRBD1 (5 bases). CDR3 length: 15 amino acids. Germline V lookup: CDR1 DFQATT, CDR2 SNEGSKA (reference sequence). Deletions cut 3 bases from V and 2 bases from J, with 14 bases between. CDR3 DNA sequence: TGCAGTGCTAGCCCCCGGGTGGGGGGCAATCAGCCCCAGCATTTT. Translation gives CSASPRVGGNQPQHF.

This chain uses TRBV6-1 with TRBJ1-2; D is unresolved. CDR1 MNHNS and CDR2 SASEGT come from the germline V gene. The CDR3 extends over 13 amino acids. The germline V and J ends were trimmed by 7 bases and 4 bases, with 13 bases remaining between them. The CDR3 region is CASISSLSYGYTF. The CDR3 DNA is TGTGCCAGCATCTCCTCCCTTTCCTATGGCTACACCTTC.

This chain uses TRBV7-9 with TRBJ2-7, with 11 bases identical to TRBD1. The CDR3 covers 16 residues. Germline V gene sequence: CDR1 SEHNR, CDR2 FQNEAQ (reference sequence). The V segment lost 4 bases and the J segment 3 bases; nucleotides outside the gene matches: 8. The CDR3: CASSSRAGTGGYEQYF. CDR3 bases: TGTGCCAGCAGCTCACGAGCCGGGACAGGGGGCTACGAGCAGTACTTC.